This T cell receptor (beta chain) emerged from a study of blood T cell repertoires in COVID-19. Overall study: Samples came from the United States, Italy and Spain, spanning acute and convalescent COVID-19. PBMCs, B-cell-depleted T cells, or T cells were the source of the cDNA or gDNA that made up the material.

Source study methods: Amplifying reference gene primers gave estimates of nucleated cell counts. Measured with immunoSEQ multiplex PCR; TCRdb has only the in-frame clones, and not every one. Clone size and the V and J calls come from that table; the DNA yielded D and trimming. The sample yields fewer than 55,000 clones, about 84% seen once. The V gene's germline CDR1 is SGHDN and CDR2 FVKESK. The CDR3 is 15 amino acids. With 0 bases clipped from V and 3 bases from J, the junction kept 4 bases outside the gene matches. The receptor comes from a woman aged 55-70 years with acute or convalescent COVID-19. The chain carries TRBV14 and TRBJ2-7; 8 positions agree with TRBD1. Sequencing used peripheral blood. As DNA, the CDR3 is TGTGCCAGCAGCCAAGACGGACAGGGTGACTACGAGCAGTACTTC. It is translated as CASSQDGQGDYEQYF.